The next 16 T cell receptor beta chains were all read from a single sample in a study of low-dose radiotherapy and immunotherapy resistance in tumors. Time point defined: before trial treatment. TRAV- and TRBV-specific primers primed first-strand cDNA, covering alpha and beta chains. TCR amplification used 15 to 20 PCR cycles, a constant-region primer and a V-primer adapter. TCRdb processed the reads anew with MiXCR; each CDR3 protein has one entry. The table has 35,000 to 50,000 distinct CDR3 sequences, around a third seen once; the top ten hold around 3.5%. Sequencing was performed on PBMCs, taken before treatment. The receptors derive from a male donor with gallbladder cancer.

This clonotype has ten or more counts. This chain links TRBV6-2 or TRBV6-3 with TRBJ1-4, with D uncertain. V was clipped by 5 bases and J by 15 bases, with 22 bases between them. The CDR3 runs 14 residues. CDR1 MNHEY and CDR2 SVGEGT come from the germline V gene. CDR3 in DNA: TGTGCCAGCAGTGAATCGATGGAACCGAAAAGATTGTTTTTT. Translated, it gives CASSESMEPKRLFF.

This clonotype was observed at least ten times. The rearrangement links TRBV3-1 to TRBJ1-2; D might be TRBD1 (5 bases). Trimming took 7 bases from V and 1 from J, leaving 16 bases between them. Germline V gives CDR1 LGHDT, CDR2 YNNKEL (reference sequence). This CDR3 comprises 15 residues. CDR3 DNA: TGTGCCAGCACCCCCCCAGGGCTCGGTAACTATGGCTACACCTTC. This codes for CASTPPGLGNYGYTF.

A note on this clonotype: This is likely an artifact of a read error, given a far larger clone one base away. The CDR3 protein is CASSLAGTQETQFF. CDR3 sequence (DNA): TGTGCCAGCAGCCTGGCAGGGACCCAAGAGACCCAGTTCTTC. The chain combines TRBV7-2 with TRBJ2-1; D is tentatively TRBD1 or TRBD2 (5 bases each). The CDR3 has 14 amino acids. The V end was cut by 5 bases, the J end by 13 bases, with 21 bases between. Germline CDR1 is SGHTA and CDR2 is FQGNSA.

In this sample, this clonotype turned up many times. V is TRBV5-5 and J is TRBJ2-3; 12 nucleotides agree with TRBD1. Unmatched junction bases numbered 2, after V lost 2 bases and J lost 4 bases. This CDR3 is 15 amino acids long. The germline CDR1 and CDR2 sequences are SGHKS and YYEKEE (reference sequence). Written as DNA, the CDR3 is TGTGCCAGCAGCTTCGGGACAGGGGGCGCAGATACGCAGTATTTT. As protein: CASSFGTGGADTQYF.

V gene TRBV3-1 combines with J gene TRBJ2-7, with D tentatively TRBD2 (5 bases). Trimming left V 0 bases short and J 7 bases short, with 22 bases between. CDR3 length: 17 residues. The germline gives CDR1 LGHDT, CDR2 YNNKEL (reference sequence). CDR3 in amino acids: CASSQDILLDSSREQYF. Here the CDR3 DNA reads TGTGCCAGCAGCCAAGACATTTTATTGGACTCCTCTCGGGAGCAGTACTTC.

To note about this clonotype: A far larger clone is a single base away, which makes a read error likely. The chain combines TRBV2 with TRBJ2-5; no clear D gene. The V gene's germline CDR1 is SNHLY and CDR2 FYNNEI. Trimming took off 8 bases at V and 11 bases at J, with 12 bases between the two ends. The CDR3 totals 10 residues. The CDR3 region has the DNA TGTGCCAGCGGGTTTGGTGAGCAGTACTTC. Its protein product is CASGFGEQYF.

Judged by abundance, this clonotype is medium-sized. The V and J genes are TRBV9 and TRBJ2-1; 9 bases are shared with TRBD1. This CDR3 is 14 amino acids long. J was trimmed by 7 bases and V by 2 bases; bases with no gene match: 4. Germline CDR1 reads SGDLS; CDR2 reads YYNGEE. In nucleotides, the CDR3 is TGTGCCAGCAGCGTCGGGACAGGGTTTAATGAGCAGTTCTTC. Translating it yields CASSVGTGFNEQFF. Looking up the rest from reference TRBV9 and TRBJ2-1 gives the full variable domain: DSGVTQTPKHLITATGQRVTLRCSPRSGDLSVYWYQQSLDQGLQFLIQYYNGEERAKGNILERFSAQQFPDLHSELNLSSLELGDSALYFCASSVGTGFNEQFFGPGTRLTVL.

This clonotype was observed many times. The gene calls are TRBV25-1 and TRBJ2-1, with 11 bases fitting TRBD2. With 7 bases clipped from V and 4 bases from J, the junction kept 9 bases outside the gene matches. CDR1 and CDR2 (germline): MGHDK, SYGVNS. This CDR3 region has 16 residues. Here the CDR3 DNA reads TGTGCCAGCAATCCCGCCGGGACTAGCGGTTACAATGAGCAGTTCTTC. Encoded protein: CASNPAGTSGYNEQFF.

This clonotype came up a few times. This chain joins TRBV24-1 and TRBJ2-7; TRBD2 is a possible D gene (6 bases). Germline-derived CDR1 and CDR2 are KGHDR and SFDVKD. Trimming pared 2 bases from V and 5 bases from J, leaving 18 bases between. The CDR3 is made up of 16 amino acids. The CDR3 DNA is TGTGCCACCAGTGATTCCTCGGGACTTGGTATCAACGAGCAGTACTTC. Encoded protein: CATSDSSGLGINEQYF.

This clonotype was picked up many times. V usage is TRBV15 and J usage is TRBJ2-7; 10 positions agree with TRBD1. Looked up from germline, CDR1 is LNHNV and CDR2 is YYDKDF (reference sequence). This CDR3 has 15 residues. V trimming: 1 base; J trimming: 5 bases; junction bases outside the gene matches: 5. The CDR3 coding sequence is TGTGCCACCAGCAGAGCCGGGACAGGGGTTAACGAGCAGTACTTC. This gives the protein CATSRAGTGVNEQYF.

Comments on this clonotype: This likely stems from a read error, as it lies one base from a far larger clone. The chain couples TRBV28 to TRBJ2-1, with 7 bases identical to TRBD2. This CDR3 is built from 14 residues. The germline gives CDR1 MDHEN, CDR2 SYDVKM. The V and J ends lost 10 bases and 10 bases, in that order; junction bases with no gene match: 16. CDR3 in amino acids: CATIAAGHSYEQFF. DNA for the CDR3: TGTGCCACCATCGCAGCGGGGCACTCCTACGAGCAGTTCTTC.

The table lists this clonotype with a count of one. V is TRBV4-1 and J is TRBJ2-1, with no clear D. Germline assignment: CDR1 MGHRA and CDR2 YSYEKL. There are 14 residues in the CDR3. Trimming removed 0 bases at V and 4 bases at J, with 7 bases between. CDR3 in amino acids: CASSQEQSYNEQFF. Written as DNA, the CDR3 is TGCGCCAGCAGCCAAGAGCAGTCATACAATGAGCAGTTCTTC.

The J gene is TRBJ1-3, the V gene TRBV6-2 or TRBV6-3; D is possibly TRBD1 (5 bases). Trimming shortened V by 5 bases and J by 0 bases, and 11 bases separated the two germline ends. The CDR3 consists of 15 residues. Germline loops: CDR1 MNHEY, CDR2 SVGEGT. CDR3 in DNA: TGTGCCAGCAGTAAGGCGACAGTCTCTGGAAACACCATATATTTT. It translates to CASSKATVSGNTIYF.

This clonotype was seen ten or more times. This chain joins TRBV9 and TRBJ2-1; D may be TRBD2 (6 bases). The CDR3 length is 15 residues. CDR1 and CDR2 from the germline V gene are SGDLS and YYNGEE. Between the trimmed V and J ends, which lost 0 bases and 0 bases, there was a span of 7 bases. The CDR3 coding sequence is TGTGCCAGCAGCGTAGTGGGGGGCTCCTACAATGAGCAGTTCTTC. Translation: CASSVVGGSYNEQFF.

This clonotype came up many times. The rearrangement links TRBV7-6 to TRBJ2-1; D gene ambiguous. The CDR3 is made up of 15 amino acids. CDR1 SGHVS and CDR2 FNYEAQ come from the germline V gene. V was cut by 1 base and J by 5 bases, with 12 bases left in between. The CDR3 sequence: CASSLVGAANNEQFF. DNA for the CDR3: TGTGCCAGCAGCTTAGTTGGTGCGGCCAACAATGAGCAGTTCTTC. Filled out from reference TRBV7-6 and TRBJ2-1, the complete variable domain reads GAGVSQSPRYKVTKRGQDVALRCDPISGHVSLYWYRQALGQGPEFLTYFNYEAQQDKSGLPNDRFSAERPEGSISTLTIQRTEQRDSAMYRCASSLVGAANNEQFFGPGTRLTVL.

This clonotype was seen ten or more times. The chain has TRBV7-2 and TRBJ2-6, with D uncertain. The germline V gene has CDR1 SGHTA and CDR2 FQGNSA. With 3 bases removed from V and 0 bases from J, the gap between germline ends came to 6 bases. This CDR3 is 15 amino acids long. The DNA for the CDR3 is TGTGCCAGCAGCTTCAGATCCTCTGGGGCCAACGTCCTGACTTTC. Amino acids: CASSFRSSGANVLTF.